One sample yielded the 16 T cell receptor beta chains listed below, sequenced in a study of CDR3 diversity in severe acne. MiXCR, run by TCRdb on the PCR reads, gives a single entry per CDR3 protein. Of about 86,000 distinct CDR3 sequences listed, around 50% were seen once; the top ten hold approximately 14%. The specimen was blood. Receptors originate from a male donor in good health, without acne.

The genes are TRBV20-1 and TRBJ1-6; no firm D call. V lost 3 bases and J lost 10, with 16 bases in between. The CDR3 extends over 14 amino acids. Germline CDR1 and CDR2: DFQATT and SNEGSKA (reference sequence). The CDR3 sequence: CSASTGIGISPLHF. CDR3 nucleotide sequence: TGCAGTGCTAGTACCGGGATAGGGATATCACCCCTCCACTTT.

Many counts were recorded for this clonotype. This chain links TRBV5-1 with TRBJ1-1; no clear D. CDR3 length: 14 residues. V was trimmed by 4 bases and J by 4 bases, leaving 14 bases between them. CDR1 and CDR2 from the germline V gene are SGHRS and YFSETQ. As DNA, the CDR3 is TGCGCCAGCAGCCTCGGGTCCCTCGGCACTGAAGCTTTCTTT. Its protein product is CASSLGSLGTEAFF.

This clonotype was counted many times. The V gene is TRBV10-3, the J gene TRBJ1-4; D might be TRBD1 (6 bases). From germline, CDR1 is ENHRY and CDR2 SYGVKD. Trimming pared 11 bases from V and 2 bases from J, leaving 12 bases between. This CDR3 region has 13 residues. CDR3 bases: TGTGCCGTACACAGGGAGACTAATGAAAAACTGTTTTTT. It specifies CAVHRETNEKLFF.

This clonotype was detected once. This rearrangement joins TRBV6-1 to TRBJ2-7, with 11 bases that match TRBD2. The CDR3 contains 14 residues. V shed 5 bases, J shed 3 bases, and the junction held 3 bases outside the gene matches. Germline assignment: CDR1 MNHNS and CDR2 SASEGT. This CDR3 is CASSIAGGYYEQYF. The CDR3 DNA reads TGTGCCAGCAGTATAGCGGGAGGGTACTACGAGCAGTACTTC.

Regarding this clonotype: It may be a read error: a sequence one base away is much more abundant. The chain recombines TRBV10-3 with TRBJ2-7; no definite D call. This CDR3 is built from 12 residues. V lost 4 bases to trimming and J lost 4 bases, with 8 bases between them. Looked up from germline, CDR1 is ENHRY and CDR2 is SYGVKD. This CDR3 reads CAISGVTYEQYF. For the CDR3, the DNA is TGTGCCATCAGTGGCGTGACTTACGAGCAGTACTTC.

The chain combines TRBV6-5 with TRBJ2-1, with 13 bases that match TRBD2. V trimming: 6 bases; J trimming: 0 bases; junction bases outside the gene matches: 2. The CDR3 has 16 residues. The V gene's germline CDR1 is MNHEY and CDR2 SVGAGI. CDR3 DNA sequence: TGTGCCAGCAGGACTAGCGGGAGGTCCTCCTACAATGAGCAGTTCTTC. Translating it yields CASRTSGRSSYNEQFF.

This clonotype was observed a single time. V and J are TRBV20-1 and TRBJ2-6; D remains unclear. The germline gives CDR1 DFQATT, CDR2 SNEGSKA (reference sequence). The CDR3 is made up of 10 amino acids. The CDR3 DNA reads as TGCAGCAAAGGGGCCAACGTCCTGACTTTC. This sequence encodes CSKGANVLTF.

The CDR3 loop reads CASSIVWTPNTEAFF. DNA for the CDR3: TGTGCCAGTAGTATAGTTTGGACACCCAACACTGAAGCTTTCTTT. The genes are TRBV19 and TRBJ1-1, with a tentative D call TRBD1 (5 bases). The CDR3 is made up of 15 amino acids. Trimming cost V 1 base and J 2 bases, with 11 bases left between them. The germline V gene has CDR1 LNHDA and CDR2 SQIVND (reference sequence).

V and J are TRBV15 and TRBJ2-7; D is undetermined. V lost 1 base, J lost 0 bases, and 7 bases lay in between. CDR1 is LNHNV, CDR2 YYDKDF, per germline (reference sequence). CDR3 length: 14 amino acids. For the CDR3, the DNA is TGTGCCACCAGCAGAGCCCTCAACTCCTACGAGCAGTACTTC. Translation gives CATSRALNSYEQYF.

This clonotype was detected ten times or more. The V gene is TRBV28, the J gene TRBJ1-6; TRBD1 might be the D (5 bases). Trimming cost V 4 bases and J 10 bases, with 14 bases left between them. The CDR3 is 14 amino acids. Germline V lookup: CDR1 MDHEN, CDR2 SYDVKM. The CDR3 here is CASSSSGPYSPLHF. DNA for the CDR3: TGTGCCAGCAGTTCCTCGGGGCCCTACTCACCCCTCCACTTT. The full variable domain, completed using reference TRBV28 and TRBJ1-6, is DVKVTQSSRYLVKRTGEKVFLECVQDMDHENMFWYRQDPGLGLRLIYFSYDVKMKEKGDIPEGYSVSREKKERFSLILESASTNQTSMYLCASSSSGPYSPLHFGNGTRLTVT.

The rearrangement uses TRBV29-1 and TRBJ1-1; D gene uncertain. The CDR3 has 17 amino acids. CDR1 SQVTM and CDR2 ANQGSEA come from the germline V gene. With 2 bases removed from V and 1 base from J, the gap between germline ends came to 20 bases. The CDR3 spells CSVETLTGKFGNTEAFF. Written as DNA, the CDR3 is TGCAGCGTTGAAACCTTGACTGGTAAATTCGGGAACACTGAAGCTTTCTTT.

This clonotype was recorded at least ten times. The gene calls are TRBV11-2 and TRBJ2-4; 9 bases map to TRBD2. The germline CDR1 and CDR2 sequences are SGHAT and FQNNGV. CDR3 length: 20 amino acids. The V and J ends lost 5 bases and 0 bases, in that order; junction bases with no gene match: 17. The CDR3: CASSLRPSAGGVLAKNIQYF. CDR3 DNA sequence: TGTGCCAGCAGCCTTAGGCCTTCAGCGGGAGGAGTACTAGCCAAAAACATTCAGTACTTC.

The chain couples TRBV2 to TRBJ1-5; D uncertain. Trimming cost V 2 bases and J 0 bases, with 8 bases left between them. Germline-derived CDR1 and CDR2 are SNHLY and FYNNEI. The CDR3 is made up of 15 amino acids. The CDR3 spells CASSERDYSNQPQHF. CDR3 in DNA: TGTGCCAGCAGTGAACGAGATTATAGCAATCAGCCCCAGCATTTT.

A word on this clonotype: The limits of the CDR3 on the DNA are not certain, so only TCRdb's listed CDR3 is given. This chain uses TRBV6-5 with TRBJ2-2; the table's D call, TRBD1, has no DNA check behind it. CDR1 is MNHEY, CDR2 SVGAGI, per germline. A total of 15 residues make up the CDR3, ends included. CDR3 sequence: CASSFGPGANGELFF.

This chain links TRBV4-1 with TRBJ2-6; D possibly corresponds to TRBD2 (6 bases). The length of the CDR3 is 17 residues. Germline-derived CDR1 and CDR2 are MGHRA and YSYEKL. Trimming took 1 base from V and 2 from J, leaving 12 bases between them. The CDR3 bases are TGCGCCAGCAGCCAAGGGGGCGGGAAAACTGGGGCCAACGTCCTGACTTTC. Residues: CASSQGGGKTGANVLTF.

The rearrangement uses TRBV27 and TRBJ1-6, with D maybe TRBD1 (6 bases). The V gene lost 2 bases and the J gene lost 14 bases, with 10 bases spanning the gap. In germline, CDR1 is MNHEY, CDR2 SMNVEV (reference sequence). There are 12 residues in the CDR3. DNA for the CDR3: TGTGCCAGCAGTTTACGGCAGGGGACCCTCCACTTT. Protein: CASSLRQGTLHF.